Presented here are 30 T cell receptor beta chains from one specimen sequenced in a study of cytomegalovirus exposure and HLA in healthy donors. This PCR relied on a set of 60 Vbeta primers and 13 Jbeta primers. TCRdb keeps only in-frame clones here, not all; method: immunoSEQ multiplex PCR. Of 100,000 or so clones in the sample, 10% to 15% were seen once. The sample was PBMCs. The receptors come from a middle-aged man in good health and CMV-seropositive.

CDR3 region: CASLLQGLLSTDTQYF. CDR3 DNA sequence: TGTGCCAGCCTTCTCCAGGGGCTTCTGAGCACAGATACGCAGTATTTT. The chain employs TRBV2 and TRBJ2-3, with D possibly TRBD1 on 6 matching bases. Trimming pared 8 bases from V and 0 bases from J, leaving 18 bases between. CDR1 is SNHLY, CDR2 FYNNEI, per germline. The CDR3 consists of 16 residues. The variable domain in full, completed from reference TRBV2 and TRBJ2-3, reads EPEVTQTPSHQVTQMGQEVILRCVPISNHLYFYWYRQILGQKVEFLVSFYNNEISEKSEIFDDQFSVERPDGSNFTLKIRSTKLEDSAMYFCASLLQGLLSTDTQYFGPGTRLTVL.

The CDR3 is CASSVAVVASYNEQFF. The CDR3 DNA reads as TGTGCCAGCAGCGTCGCGGTCGTGGCCTCCTACAATGAGCAGTTCTTC. V and J are TRBV7-2 and TRBJ2-1; no clear D gene. The CDR3 runs 16 residues. V was shortened by 5 bases and J by 0 bases, with 14 bases between the two germline ends. Germline CDR1 and CDR2: SGHTA and FQGNSA. Full variable domain (missing parts from reference TRBV7-2 and TRBJ2-1): GAGVSQSPSNKVTEKGKDVELRCDPISGHTALYWYRQSLGQGLEFLIYFQGNSAPDKSGLPSDRFSAERTGGSVSTLTIQRTQQEDSAVYLCASSVAVVASYNEQFFGPGTRLTVL.

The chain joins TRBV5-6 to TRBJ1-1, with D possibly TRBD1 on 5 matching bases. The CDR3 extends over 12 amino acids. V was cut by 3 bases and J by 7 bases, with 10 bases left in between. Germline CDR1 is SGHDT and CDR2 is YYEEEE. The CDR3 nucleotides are TGTGCCAGCAGCTGGCGCGGGGGTGAAGCTTTCTTT. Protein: CASSWRGGEAFF.

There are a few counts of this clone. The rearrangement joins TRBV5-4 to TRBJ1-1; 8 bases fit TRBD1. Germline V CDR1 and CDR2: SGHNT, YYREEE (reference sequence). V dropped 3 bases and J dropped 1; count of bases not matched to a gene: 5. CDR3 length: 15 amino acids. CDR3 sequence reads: CASSSLGQENTEAFF. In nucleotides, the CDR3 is TGTGCCAGCAGCTCCTTGGGACAGGAGAACACTGAAGCTTTCTTT.

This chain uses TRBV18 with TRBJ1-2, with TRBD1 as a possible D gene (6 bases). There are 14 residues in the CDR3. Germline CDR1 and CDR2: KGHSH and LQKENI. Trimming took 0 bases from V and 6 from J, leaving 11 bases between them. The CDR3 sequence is CASSPPATGNGYTF. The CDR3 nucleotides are TGTGCCAGCTCACCACCGGCAACAGGGAATGGCTACACCTTC.

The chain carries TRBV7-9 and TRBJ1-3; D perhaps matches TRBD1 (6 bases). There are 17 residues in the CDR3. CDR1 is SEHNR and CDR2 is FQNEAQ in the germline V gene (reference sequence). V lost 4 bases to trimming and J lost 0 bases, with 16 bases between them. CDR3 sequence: CASSWGKGGPSGNTIYF. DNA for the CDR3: TGTGCCAGCAGCTGGGGCAAGGGGGGGCCCTCTGGAAACACCATATATTTT.

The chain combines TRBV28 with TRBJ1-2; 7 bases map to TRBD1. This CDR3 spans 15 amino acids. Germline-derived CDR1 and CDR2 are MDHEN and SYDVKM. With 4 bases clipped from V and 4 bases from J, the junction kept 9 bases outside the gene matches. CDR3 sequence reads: CASSSLTGTGYGYTF. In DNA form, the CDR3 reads TGTGCCAGCAGTTCCTTGACAGGGACCGGCTATGGCTACACCTTC.

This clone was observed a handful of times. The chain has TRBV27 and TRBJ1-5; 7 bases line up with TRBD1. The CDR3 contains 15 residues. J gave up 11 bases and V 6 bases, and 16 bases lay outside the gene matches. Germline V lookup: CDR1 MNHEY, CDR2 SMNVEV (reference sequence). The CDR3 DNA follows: TGTGCCAGCAGCATGACCGGGACAGAAGTAAGGACCCAGCATTTT. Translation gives CASSMTGTEVRTQHF.

CDR3 in amino acids: CASSLQGSLKADTEAFF. The DNA of the CDR3 is TGCGCCAGCAGCTTGCAGGGCTCCCTGAAGGCGGACACTGAAGCTTTCTTT. This chain uses TRBV5-1 with TRBJ1-1; possibly TRBD1 for D (5 bases). V lost 1 base, J lost 3 bases, and 19 bases lay in between. The CDR3 is 17 residues long. Germline V gene data show CDR1 as SGHRS and CDR2 as YFSETQ.

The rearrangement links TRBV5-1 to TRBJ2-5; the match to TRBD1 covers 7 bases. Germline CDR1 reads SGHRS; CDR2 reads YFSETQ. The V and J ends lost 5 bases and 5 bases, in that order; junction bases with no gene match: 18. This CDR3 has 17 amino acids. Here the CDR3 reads CASRFLTGIKGVETQYF. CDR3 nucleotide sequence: TGCGCCAGCAGATTCTTGACAGGGATTAAAGGAGTTGAGACCCAGTACTTC.

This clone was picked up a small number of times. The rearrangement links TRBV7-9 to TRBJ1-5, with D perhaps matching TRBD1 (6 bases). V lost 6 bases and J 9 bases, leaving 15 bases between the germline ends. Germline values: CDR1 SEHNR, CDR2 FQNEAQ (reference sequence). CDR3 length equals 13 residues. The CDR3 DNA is TGTGCCAGCAGTCCCCCAGGGGTGGGGCCCCAGCATTTT. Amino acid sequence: CASSPPGVGPQHF.

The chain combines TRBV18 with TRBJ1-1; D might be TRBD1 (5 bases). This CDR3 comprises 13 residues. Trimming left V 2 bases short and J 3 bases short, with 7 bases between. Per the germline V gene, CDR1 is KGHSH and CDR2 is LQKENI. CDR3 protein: CASSPGGDTEAFF. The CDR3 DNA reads TGTGCCAGCTCACCAGGAGGGGACACTGAAGCTTTCTTT. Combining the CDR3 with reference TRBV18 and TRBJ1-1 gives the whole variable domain NAGVMQNPRHLVRRRGQEARLRCSPMKGHSHVYWYRQLPEEGLKFMVYLQKENIIDESGMPKERFSAEFPKEGPSILRIQQVVRGDSAAYFCASSPGGDTEAFFGQGTRLTVV.

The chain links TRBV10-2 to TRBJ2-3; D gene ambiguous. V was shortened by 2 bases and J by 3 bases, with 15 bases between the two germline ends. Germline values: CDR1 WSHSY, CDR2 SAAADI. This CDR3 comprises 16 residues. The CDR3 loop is CASSEELGRTTDTQYF. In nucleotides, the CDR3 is TGCGCCAGCAGTGAGGAGCTGGGCCGCACAACAGATACGCAGTATTTT.

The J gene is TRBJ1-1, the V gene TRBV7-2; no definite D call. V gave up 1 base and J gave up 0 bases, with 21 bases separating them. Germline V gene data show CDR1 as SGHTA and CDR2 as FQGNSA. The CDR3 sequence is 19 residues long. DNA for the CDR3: TGTGCCAGCAGCTTAGTTGTGGCCGGGAGGGTTTCCATGAACACTGAAGCTTTCTTT. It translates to CASSLVVAGRVSMNTEAFF.

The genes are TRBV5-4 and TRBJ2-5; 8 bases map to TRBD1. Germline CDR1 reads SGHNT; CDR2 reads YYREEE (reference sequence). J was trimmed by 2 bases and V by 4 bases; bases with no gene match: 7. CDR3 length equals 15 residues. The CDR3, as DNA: TGTGCCAGCAGCCCAACAGGGGGGAGTCAAGAGACCCAGTACTTC. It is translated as CASSPTGGSQETQYF.

This CDR3 is CASSQEASSYNEQFF. CDR3 coding DNA: TGCGCCAGCAGCCAAGAGGCCAGTTCCTACAATGAGCAGTTCTTC. The V gene is TRBV4-3, the J gene TRBJ2-1; D uncertain. The V gene lost 0 bases and the J gene lost 1 base, with 7 bases spanning the gap. Germline V CDR1 and CDR2: LGHNA, YSLEER. CDR3 length equals 15 residues.

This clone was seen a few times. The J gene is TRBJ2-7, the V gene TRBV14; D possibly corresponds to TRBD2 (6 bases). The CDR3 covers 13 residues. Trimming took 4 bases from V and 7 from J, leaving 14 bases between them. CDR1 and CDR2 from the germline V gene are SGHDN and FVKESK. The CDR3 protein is CASSPPPGVEQYF. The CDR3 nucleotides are TGTGCCAGCAGCCCTCCCCCGGGGGTAGAGCAGTACTTC.

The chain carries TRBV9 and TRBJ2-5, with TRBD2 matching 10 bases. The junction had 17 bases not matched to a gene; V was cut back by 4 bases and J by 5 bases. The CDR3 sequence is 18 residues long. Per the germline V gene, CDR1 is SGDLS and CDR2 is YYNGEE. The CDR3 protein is CASSSRTSGTPGRETQYF. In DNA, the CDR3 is TGTGCCAGCAGCTCCCGAACTAGCGGGACCCCGGGACGGGAGACCCAGTACTTC. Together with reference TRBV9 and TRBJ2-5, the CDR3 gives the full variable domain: DSGVTQTPKHLITATGQRVTLRCSPRSGDLSVYWYQQSLDQGLQFLIQYYNGEERAKGNILERFSAQQFPDLHSELNLSSLELGDSALYFCASSSRTSGTPGRETQYFGPGTRLLVL.

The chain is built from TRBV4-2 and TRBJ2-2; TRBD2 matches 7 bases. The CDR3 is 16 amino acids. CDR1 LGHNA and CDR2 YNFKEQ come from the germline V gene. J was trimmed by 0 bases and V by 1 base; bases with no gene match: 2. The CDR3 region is CASSQAGGPNTGELFF. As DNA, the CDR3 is TGTGCCAGCAGCCAAGCGGGAGGCCCGAACACCGGGGAGCTGTTTTTT.

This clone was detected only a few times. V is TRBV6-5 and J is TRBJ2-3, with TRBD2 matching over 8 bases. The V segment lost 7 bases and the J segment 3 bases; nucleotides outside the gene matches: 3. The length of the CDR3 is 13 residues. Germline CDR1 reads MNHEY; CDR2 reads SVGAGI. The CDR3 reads CASKRGRTDTQYF. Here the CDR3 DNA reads TGTGCCAGCAAGCGCGGGAGGACAGATACGCAGTATTTT.

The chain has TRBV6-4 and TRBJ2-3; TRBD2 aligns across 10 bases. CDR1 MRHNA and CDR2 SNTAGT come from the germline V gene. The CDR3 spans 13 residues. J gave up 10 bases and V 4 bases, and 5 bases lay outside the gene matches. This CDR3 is CASSALAGEAQYF. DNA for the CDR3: TGTGCCAGCAGTGCCCTAGCGGGAGAGGCGCAGTATTTT.

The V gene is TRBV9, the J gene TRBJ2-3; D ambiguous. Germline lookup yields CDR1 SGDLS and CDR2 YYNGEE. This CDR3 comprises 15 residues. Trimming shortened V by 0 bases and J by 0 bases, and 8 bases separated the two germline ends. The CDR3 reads CASSVGVGSTDTQYF. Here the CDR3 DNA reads TGTGCCAGCAGCGTAGGTGTCGGGAGCACAGATACGCAGTATTTT.

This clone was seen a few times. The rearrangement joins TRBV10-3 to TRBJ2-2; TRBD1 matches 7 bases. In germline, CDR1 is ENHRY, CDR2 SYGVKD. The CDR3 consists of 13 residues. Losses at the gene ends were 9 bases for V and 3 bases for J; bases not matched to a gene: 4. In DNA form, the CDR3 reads TGTGCCATTAGGGGGCGGGACACCGGGGAGCTGTTTTTT. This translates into CAIRGRDTGELFF.

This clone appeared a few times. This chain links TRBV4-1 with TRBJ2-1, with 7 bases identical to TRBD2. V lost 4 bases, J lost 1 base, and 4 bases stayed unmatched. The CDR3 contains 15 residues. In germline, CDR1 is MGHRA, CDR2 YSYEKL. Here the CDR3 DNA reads TGCGCCAGCAGCCCTATAGCGGGTTCCTACAATGAGCAGTTCTTC. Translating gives CASSPIAGSYNEQFF.

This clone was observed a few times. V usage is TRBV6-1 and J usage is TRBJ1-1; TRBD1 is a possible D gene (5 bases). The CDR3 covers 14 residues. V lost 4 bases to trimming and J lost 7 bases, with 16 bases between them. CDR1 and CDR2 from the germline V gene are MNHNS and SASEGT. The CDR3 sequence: CASSATDGGGEAFF. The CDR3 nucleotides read TGTGCCAGCAGTGCTACTGACGGGGGAGGTGAAGCTTTCTTT.

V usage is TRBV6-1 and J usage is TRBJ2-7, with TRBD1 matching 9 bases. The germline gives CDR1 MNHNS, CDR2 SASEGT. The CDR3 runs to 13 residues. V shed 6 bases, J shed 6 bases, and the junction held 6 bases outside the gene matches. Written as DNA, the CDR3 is TGTGCCAGCAGCCCGGGACAGGGTCGCGAGCAGTACTTC. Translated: CASSPGQGREQYF.

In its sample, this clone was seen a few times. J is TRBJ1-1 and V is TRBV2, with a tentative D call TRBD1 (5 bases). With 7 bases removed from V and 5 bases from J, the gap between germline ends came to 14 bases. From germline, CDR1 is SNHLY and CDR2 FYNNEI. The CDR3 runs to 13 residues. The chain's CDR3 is CASTGVSGTEAFF. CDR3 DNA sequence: TGTGCCAGCACGGGGGTATCGGGGACTGAAGCTTTCTTT.

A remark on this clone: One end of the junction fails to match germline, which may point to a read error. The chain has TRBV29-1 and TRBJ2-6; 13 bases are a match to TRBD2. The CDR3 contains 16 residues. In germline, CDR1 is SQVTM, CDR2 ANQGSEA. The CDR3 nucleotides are TGCAGCGTTTACGGACTAGCGGGAGATGGGGCGAACGTCCTGACTTTC. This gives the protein CSVYGLAGDGANVLTF. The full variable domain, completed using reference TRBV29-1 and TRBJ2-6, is SAVISQKPSRDICQRGTSLTIQCQVDSQVTMMFWYRQQPGQSLTLIATANQGSEATYESGFVIDKFPISRPNLTFSTLTVSNMSPEDSSIYLCSVYGLAGDGANVLTFGAGSRLTVL.

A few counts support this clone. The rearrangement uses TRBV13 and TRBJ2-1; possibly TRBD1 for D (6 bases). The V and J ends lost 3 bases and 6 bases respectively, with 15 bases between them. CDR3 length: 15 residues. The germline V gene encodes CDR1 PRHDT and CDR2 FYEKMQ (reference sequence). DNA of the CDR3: TGTGCCAGCAGCTTCCGGGACAACGGAATCAATGAGCAGTTCTTC. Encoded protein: CASSFRDNGINEQFF.

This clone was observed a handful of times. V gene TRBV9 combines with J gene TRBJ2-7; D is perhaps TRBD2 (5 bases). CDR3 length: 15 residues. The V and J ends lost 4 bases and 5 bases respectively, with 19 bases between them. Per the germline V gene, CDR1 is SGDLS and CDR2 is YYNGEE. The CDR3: CASSPGVGSRHEQYF. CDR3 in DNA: TGTGCCAGCAGCCCCGGAGTGGGGAGTCGGCACGAGCAGTACTTC.